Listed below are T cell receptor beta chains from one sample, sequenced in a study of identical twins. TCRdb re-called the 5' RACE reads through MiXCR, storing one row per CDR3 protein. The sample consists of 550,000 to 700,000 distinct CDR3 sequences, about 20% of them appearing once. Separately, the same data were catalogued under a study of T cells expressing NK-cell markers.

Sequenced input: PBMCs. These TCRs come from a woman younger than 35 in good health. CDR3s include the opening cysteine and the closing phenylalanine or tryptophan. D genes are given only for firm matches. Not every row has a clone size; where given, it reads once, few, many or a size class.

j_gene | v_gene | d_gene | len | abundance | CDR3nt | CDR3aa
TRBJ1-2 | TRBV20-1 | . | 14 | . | TGCAGTGCTAGAGCTGGGGAAACGGCCTATGGCTACACCTTC | CSARAGETAYGYTF
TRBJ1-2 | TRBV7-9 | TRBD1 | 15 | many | TGTGCCAGCAGCGAGGGACAGGCGGGGATGCATGGCTACACCTTC | CASSEGQAGMHGYTF
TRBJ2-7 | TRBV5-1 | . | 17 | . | TGCGCCAGCAGCTTGGCCCTGGCAGGAAGGGGGGCCTACGAGCAGTACTTC | CASSLALAGRGAYEQYF
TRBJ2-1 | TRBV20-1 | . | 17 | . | TGCAGTGCTTCCCTACCAGCCCCGCAAAAGAGAAGGAATGAGCAGTTCTTC | CSASLPAPQKRRNEQFF
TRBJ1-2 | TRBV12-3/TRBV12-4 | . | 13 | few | TGTGCCAGCAGTTTGGAGAGTGTCTATGGCTACACCTTC | CASSLESVYGYTF
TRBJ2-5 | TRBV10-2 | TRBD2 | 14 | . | TGCGCCAGCAGTGAGGGGCGGGAGGGTGAGACCCAGTACTTC | CASSEGREGETQYF
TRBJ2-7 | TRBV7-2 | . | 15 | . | TGTGCCAGCAGCTTAGCGCCTCACACGTCCTACGAGCAGTACTTC | CASSLAPHTSYEQYF
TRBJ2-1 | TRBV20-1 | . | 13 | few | TGCAGTGCTAGATCTGTCACCTACAATGAGCAGTTCTTC | CSARSVTYNEQFF
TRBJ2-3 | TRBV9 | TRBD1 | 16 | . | TGTGCCAGCAGCTTCCTACCGGGACAGCGCACAGATACGCAGTATTTT | CASSFLPGQRTDTQYF
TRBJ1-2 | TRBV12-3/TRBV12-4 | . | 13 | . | TGTGCCAGCAGTTGGACGGACGTTTATGGCTACACCTTC | CASSWTDVYGYTF
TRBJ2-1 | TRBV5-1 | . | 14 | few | TGCGCCAGCAGTCACAGGTTCCGTGACAATGAGCAGTTCTTC | CASSHRFRDNEQFF
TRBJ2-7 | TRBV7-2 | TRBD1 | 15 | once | TGTGCCAGCAGCTTCGGGACAGGGGGCACCTACGAGCAGTACTTC | CASSFGTGGTYEQYF
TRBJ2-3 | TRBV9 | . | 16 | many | TGTGCCAGCAGCGTTGGCACCTTCCTTACGACAGATACGCAGTATTTT | CASSVGTFLTTDTQYF
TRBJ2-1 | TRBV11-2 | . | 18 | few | TGTGCCAGCAGCCGCAGACGTGGTGGCCCCGAGTCCCACAATGAGCAGTTCTTC | CASSRRRGGPESHNEQFF
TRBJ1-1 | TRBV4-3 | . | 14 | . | TGCGCCAGCAGCCAAGAACGGGAGAACACTGAAGCTTTCTTT | CASSQERENTEAFF
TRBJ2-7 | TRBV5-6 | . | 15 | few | TGTGCCAGCAGCTTGCCCCAGGGGTATGCCTACGAGCAGTACTTC | CASSLPQGYAYEQYF
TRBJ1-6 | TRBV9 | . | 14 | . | TGTGCCAGCAGCGTTGACAGATATAGTTCACCCCTCCACTTT | CASSVDRYSSPLHF
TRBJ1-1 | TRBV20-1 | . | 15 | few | TGCAGTGCAACGCCCCCGACAGGCAGGAACACTGAAGCTTTCTTT | CSATPPTGRNTEAFF
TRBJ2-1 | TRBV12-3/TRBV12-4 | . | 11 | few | TGTGCCAGCAATCGGGGTGGTGAGCAGTTCTTC | CASNRGGEQFF
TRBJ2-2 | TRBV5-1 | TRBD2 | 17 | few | TGCGCCAGCAGCTCACTCGAGGCTAGCGGGAGCACCGGGGAGCTGTTTTTT | CASSSLEASGSTGELFF
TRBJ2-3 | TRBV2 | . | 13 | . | TGTGCCAGCCCAGTGCGGGCCACAGATACGCAGTATTTT | CASPVRATDTQYF
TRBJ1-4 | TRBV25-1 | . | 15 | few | TGTGCCAGCAGTGAATTAAGGCCAGGGAATGAAAAACTGTTTTTT | CASSELRPGNEKLFF
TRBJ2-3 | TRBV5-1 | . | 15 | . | TGCGCCAGCAGCTTGGCCGCAGGGAATGGAGATACGCAGTATTTT | CASSLAAGNGDTQYF
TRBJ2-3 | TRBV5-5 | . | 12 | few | TGTGCCAGCAGCTTGGAACCGGATACGCAGTATTTT | CASSLEPDTQYF
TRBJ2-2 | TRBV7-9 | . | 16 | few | TGTGCCAGCAGCTTAGAAGGTAGCCCTCCGGCCGGGGAGCTGTTTTTT | CASSLEGSPPAGELFF
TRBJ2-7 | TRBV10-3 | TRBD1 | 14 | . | TGTGCCATCAGTCCGGGACAGGGGGCCCACGAGCAGTACTTC | CAISPGQGAHEQYF
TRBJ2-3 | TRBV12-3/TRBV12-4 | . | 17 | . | TGTGCCAGCAGTCCCTTGCAGGGGATCCCAACCCCAGATACGCAGTATTTT | CASSPLQGIPTPDTQYF
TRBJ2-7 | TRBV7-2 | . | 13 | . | TGTGCCAGCAGCAACACTAGCTTCGGCGAGCAGTACTTC | CASSNTSFGEQYF
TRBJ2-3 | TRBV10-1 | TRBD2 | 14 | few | TGCGCCAGCAGTGCCTTAGCGGGGGCAGATACGCAGTATTTT | CASSALAGADTQYF
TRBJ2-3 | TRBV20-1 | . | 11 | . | TGCAGTGCTAGTAGGCTGGATACGCAGTATTTT | CSASRLDTQYF
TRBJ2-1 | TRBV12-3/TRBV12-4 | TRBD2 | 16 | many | TGTGCCAGCAGTCCCACGACTAGCGGGAGGGTCAATGAGCAGTTCTTC | CASSPTTSGRVNEQFF
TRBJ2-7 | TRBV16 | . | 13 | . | TGTGCCAGCAGCCCTGGACTGAAATACGAGCAGTACTTC | CASSPGLKYEQYF